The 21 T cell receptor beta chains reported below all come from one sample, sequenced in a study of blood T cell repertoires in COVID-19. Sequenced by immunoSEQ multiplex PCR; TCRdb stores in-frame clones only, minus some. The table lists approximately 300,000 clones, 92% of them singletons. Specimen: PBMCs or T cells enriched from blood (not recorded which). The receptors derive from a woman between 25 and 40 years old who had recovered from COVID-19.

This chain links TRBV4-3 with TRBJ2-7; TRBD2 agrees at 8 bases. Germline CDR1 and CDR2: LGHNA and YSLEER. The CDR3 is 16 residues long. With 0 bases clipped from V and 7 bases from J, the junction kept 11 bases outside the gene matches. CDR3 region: CASSQDLGAGDREQYF. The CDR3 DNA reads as TGCGCCAGCAGCCAAGACCTAGGAGCGGGAGACAGAGAGCAGTACTTC.

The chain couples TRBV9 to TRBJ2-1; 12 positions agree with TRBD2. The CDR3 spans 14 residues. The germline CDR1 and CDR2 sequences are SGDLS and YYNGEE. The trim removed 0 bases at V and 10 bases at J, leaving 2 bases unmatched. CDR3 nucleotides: TGTGCCAGCAGCGTAGTAGGGACTAGCGGGGAGCAGTTCTTC. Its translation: CASSVVGTSGEQFF.

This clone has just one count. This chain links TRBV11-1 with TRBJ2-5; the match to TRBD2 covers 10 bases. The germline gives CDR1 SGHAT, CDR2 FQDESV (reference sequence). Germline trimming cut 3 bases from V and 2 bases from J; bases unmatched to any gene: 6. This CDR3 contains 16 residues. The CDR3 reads CASSLTSGLIQETQYF. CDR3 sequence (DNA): TGTGCCAGCAGCTTGACTAGCGGGTTGATACAAGAGACCCAGTACTTC.

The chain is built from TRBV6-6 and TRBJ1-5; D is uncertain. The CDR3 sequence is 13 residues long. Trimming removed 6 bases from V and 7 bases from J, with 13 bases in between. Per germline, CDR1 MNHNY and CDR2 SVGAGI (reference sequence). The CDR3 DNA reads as TGTGCCAGCAGCCTGAGGGCTATCCAGCCCCAGCATTTT. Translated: CASSLRAIQPQHF.

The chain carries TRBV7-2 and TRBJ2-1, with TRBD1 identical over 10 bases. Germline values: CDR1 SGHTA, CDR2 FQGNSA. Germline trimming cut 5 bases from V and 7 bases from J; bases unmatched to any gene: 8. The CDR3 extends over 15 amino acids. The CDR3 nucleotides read TGTGCCAGCAGCACCACGGGACAGGGGTGGAATGAGCAGTTCTTC. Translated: CASSTTGQGWNEQFF.

CDR3 sequence reads: CASSPRFGTGSSYEQYF. For the CDR3, the DNA is TGTGCCAGCAGCCCCCGATTTGGCACAGGGAGCTCCTACGAGCAGTACTTC. The V and J genes are TRBV7-9 and TRBJ2-7, with D possibly being TRBD1 (6 bases). Germline V gene sequence: CDR1 SEHNR, CDR2 FQNEAQ (reference sequence). The CDR3 has 17 residues. Trimming took 5 bases from V and 0 from J, leaving 20 bases between them. Filled out from reference TRBV7-9 and TRBJ2-7, the complete variable domain reads DTGVSQNPRHKITKRGQNVTFRCDPISEHNRLYWYRQTLGQGPEFLTYFQNEAQLEKSRLLSDRFSAERPKGSFSTLEIQRTEQGDSAMYLCASSPRFGTGSSYEQYFGPGTRLTVT.

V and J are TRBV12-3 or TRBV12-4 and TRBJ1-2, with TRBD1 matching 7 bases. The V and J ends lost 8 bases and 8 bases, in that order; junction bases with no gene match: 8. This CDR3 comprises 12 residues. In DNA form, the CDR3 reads TGTGCCAGCTCACAGGGGTTGGGAGGCTACACCTTC. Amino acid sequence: CASSQGLGGYTF.

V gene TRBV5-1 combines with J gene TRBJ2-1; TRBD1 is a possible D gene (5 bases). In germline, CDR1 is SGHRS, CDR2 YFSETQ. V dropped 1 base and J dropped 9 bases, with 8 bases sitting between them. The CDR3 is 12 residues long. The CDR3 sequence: CASSLTGGEQFF. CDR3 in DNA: TGCGCCAGCAGCTTGACAGGTGGTGAGCAGTTCTTC.

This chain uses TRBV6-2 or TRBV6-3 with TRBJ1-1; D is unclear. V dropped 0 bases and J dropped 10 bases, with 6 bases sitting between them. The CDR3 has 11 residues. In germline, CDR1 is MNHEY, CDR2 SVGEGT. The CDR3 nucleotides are TGTGCCAGCAGTTACTCAGGAGTAGCTTTCTTT. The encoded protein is CASSYSGVAFF.

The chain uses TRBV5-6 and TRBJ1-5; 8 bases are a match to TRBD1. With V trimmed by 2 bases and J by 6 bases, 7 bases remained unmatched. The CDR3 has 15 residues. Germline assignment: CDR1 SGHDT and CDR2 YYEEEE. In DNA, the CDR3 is TGTGCCAGCAGCTTTGGACAGGGTCGGGGTCAGCCCCAGCATTTT. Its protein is CASSFGQGRGQPQHF.

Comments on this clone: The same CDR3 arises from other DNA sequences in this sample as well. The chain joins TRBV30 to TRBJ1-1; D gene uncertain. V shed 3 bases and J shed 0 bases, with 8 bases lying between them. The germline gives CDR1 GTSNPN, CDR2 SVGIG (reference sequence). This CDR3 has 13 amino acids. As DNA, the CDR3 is TGTGCCTGGAGCCGGAGCTTGAACACTGAAGCTTTCTTT. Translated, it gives CAWSRSLNTEAFF.

As DNA, the CDR3 is TGTGCCAGCAAGGCGGGCAGGGGTGCAACTAATGAAAAACTGTTTTTT. It translates to CASKAGRGATNEKLFF. The chain couples TRBV27 to TRBJ1-4, with TRBD1 as a possible D gene (6 bases). The CDR3 is made up of 16 amino acids. CDR1 is MNHEY and CDR2 is SMNVEV in the germline V gene (reference sequence). V was shortened by 7 bases and J by 0 bases, with 15 bases between the two germline ends.

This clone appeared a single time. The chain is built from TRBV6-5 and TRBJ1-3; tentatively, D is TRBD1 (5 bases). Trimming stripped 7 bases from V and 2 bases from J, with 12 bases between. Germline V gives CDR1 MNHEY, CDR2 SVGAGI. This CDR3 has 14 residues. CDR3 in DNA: TGTGCCAGCACTAGCGGGGGTGCTGGAAACACCATATATTTT. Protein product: CASTSGGAGNTIYF.

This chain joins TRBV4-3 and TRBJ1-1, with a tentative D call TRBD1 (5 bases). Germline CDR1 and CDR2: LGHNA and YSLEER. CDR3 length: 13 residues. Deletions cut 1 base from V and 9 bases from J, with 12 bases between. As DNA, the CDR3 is TGCGCCAGCAGCCAAGTAGCTTGGGGCCAAGCTTTCTTT. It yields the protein CASSQVAWGQAFF.

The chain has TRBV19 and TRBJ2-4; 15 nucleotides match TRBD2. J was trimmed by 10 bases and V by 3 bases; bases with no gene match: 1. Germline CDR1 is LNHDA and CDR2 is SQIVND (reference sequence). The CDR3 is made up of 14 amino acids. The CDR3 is CASSIGTSGRIQYF. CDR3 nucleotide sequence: TGTGCCAGTAGTATCGGGACTAGCGGGAGGATTCAGTACTTC.

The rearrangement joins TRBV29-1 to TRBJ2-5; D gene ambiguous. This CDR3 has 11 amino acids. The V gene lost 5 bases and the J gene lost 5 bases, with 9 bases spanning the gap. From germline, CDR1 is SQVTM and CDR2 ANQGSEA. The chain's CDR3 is CSVLIMETQYF. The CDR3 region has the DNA TGCAGCGTTCTAATTATGGAGACCCAGTACTTC. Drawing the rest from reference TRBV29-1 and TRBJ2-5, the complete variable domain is SAVISQKPSRDICQRGTSLTIQCQVDSQVTMMFWYRQQPGQSLTLIATANQGSEATYESGFVIDKFPISRPNLTFSTLTVSNMSPEDSSIYLCSVLIMETQYFGPGTRLLVL.

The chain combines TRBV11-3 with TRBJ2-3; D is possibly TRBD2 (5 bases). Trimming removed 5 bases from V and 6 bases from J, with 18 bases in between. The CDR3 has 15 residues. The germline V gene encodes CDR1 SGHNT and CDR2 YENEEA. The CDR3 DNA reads TGTGCCAGCAGCCCGGGCTACAGCGGAACTGATACGCAGTATTTT. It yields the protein CASSPGYSGTDTQYF.

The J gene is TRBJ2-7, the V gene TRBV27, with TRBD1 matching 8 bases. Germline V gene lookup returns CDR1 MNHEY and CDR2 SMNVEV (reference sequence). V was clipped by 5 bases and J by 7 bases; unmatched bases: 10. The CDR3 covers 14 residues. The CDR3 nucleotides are TGTGCCAGCAGTCCTAATTGGACAGGGAGGGAGCAGTACTTC. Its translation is CASSPNWTGREQYF.

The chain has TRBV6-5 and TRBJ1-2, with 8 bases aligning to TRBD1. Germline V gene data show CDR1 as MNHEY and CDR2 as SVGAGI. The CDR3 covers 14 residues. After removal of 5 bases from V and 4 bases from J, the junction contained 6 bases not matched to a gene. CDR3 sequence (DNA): TGTGCCAGCAGTAAACCTGGGACAGGCTATGGCTACACCTTC. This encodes CASSKPGTGYGYTF.

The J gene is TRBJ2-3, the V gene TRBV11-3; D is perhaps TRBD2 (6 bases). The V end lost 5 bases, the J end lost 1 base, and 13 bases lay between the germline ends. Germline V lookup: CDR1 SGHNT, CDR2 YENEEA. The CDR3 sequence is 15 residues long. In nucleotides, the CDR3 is TGTGCCAGCAGCCAACTAGCTTGGGGCACAGATACGCAGTATTTT. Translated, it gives CASSQLAWGTDTQYF.

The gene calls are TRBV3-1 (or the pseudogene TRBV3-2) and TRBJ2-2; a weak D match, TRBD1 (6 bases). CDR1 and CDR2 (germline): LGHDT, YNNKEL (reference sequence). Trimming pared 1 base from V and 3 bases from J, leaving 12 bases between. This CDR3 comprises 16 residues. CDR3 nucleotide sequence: TGTGCCAGCAGCCAAGTTGGCAGGGGCCACACCGGGGAGCTGTTTTTT. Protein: CASSQVGRGHTGELFF.